These 29 T cell receptor beta chains originate from one sample sequenced in a study of blood T cell repertoires in COVID-19. Data came from immunoSEQ multiplex PCR; TCRdb stores just in-frame clones and leaves some out. The sample has about 350,000 clones, roughly 84% seen once. Specimen: PBMCs or T cells enriched from blood (not recorded which). The receptors were sampled from a woman aged 25 to 45 who had recovered from COVID-19.

This clone is a singleton in its sample. The V gene is TRBV9, the J gene TRBJ1-2; TRBD1 matches 7 bases. Trimming at V came to 3 bases and at J to 4 bases, leaving 12 bases not matched to a gene. The CDR3 runs 16 residues. The germline gives CDR1 SGDLS, CDR2 YYNGEE. CDR3 DNA: TGTGCCAGCAGCGGTCGACAGGGAGGAGAGGGCTATGGCTACACCTTC. Translation gives CASSGRQGGEGYGYTF.

The chain couples TRBV11-1 to TRBJ2-7; TRBD1 matches 7 bases. Germline V gene data show CDR1 as SGHAT and CDR2 as FQDESV (reference sequence). The CDR3 is 14 residues long. V gave up 3 bases and J gave up 0 bases; unmatched junction bases: 2. CDR3 residues: CASSFAGGSYEQYF. The CDR3 bases are TGTGCCAGCAGCTTTGCAGGGGGCTCCTACGAGCAGTACTTC.

The DNA for the CDR3 is TGCGCCAGCAGCTTGGCTCCAGGGGAGAATGAAAAACTGTTTTTT. It codes for CASSLAPGENEKLFF. The chain is built from TRBV5-1 and TRBJ1-4, with D possibly matching TRBD1 (6 bases). The length of the CDR3 is 15 residues. The V gene lost 0 bases and the J gene lost 5 bases, with 11 bases spanning the gap. CDR1 is SGHRS and CDR2 is YFSETQ in the germline V gene.

The CDR3 DNA is TGCGCCAACACCCGACTAGCGGGGGACCGGGAGCAGTACTTC. It yields the protein CANTRLAGDREQYF. The chain links TRBV10-1 to TRBJ2-7; 12 bases agree with TRBD2. CDR1 is WNHNN and CDR2 is SYGVQD in the germline V gene (reference sequence). V shed 10 bases, J shed 7 bases, and the junction held 11 bases outside the gene matches. CDR3 size: 14 residues.

This chain connects TRBV7-2 to TRBJ1-1, with D perhaps matching TRBD1 (6 bases). V was cut by 3 bases and J by 6 bases, with 17 bases left in between. This CDR3 is built from 15 residues. Germline lookup yields CDR1 SGHTA and CDR2 FQGNSA. The CDR3 reads CASSFLSGVGAEAFF. For the CDR3, the DNA is TGTGCCAGCAGCTTTTTGTCAGGGGTAGGGGCTGAAGCTTTCTTT. Together with reference TRBV7-2 and TRBJ1-1, the CDR3 gives the full variable domain: GAGVSQSPSNKVTEKGKDVELRCDPISGHTALYWYRQSLGQGLEFLIYFQGNSAPDKSGLPSDRFSAERTGGSVSTLTIQRTQQEDSAVYLCASSFLSGVGAEAFFGQGTRLTVV.

The V call is TRBV19, the J call TRBJ1-4; D unresolved. V shed 6 bases and J shed 8 bases, with 13 bases lying between them. The CDR3 loop spans 13 amino acids. Germline CDR1 and CDR2: LNHDA and SQIVND (reference sequence). The CDR3 coding sequence is TGTGCCAGTAGGAGAGGGCTTTGGGAAAAACTGTTTTTT. This translates into CASRRGLWEKLFF.

J is TRBJ1-2 and V is TRBV5-4; TRBD1 aligns across 7 bases. The V gene end was trimmed by 3 bases and the J gene end by 4 bases; junction bases not matched to a gene: 9. From germline, CDR1 is SGHNT and CDR2 YYREEE (reference sequence). This CDR3 is built from 15 residues. The CDR3 loop reads CASSSPPRGLYGYTF. In nucleotides, the CDR3 is TGTGCCAGCAGCTCCCCCCCTAGGGGGCTCTATGGCTACACCTTC.

The chain couples TRBV7-6 to TRBJ2-5; 11 nucleotides line up with TRBD2. Germline lookup yields CDR1 SGHVS and CDR2 FNYEAQ. The CDR3 covers 16 residues. J lost 1 base, V lost 7 bases, and 8 bases had no gene match. CDR3 residues: CASNNIAGGFQETQYF. The CDR3 bases are TGTGCCAGCAACAATATAGCGGGGGGGTTCCAAGAGACCCAGTACTTC. Drawing the rest from reference TRBV7-6 and TRBJ2-5, the complete variable domain is GAGVSQSPRYKVTKRGQDVALRCDPISGHVSLYWYRQALGQGPEFLTYFNYEAQQDKSGLPNDRFSAERPEGSISTLTIQRTEQRDSAMYRCASNNIAGGFQETQYFGPGTRLLVL.

In regard to this clone: A junction end diverges from the germline sequence, so it may reflect a read error. The chain recombines TRBV19 with TRBJ1-2; D is undetermined. Germline values: CDR1 LNHDA, CDR2 SQIVND (reference sequence). The CDR3 is made up of 14 amino acids. Here the CDR3 DNA reads TGTGCGAGTATTTCTCTTCTCGGACGGGGTGGCTACACCTTC. Translation gives CASISLLGRGGYTF.

With regard to this clone: Sequence at one end of the junction differs from germline and may be a read error. The chain recombines TRBV5-6 with TRBJ1-2; TRBD1 aligns across 7 bases. Germline V gives CDR1 SGHDT, CDR2 YYEEEE. This CDR3 region has 14 residues. CDR3 amino acids: CASSLGGQLYGYTF. The CDR3 DNA follows: TGTGCCAGCAGTTTGGGGGGACAGCTCTATGGCTACACCTTC.

This clone was found once. The chain joins TRBV11-2 to TRBJ1-2, with 8 bases matching TRBD1. This CDR3 contains 15 residues. The V and J ends lost 4 bases and 2 bases, in that order; junction bases with no gene match: 6. Germline CDR1 and CDR2: SGHAT and FQNNGV. The CDR3 DNA reads as TGTGCCAGCAGCTCAAGGGACAGGAAGAACTATGGCTACACCTTC. As protein: CASSSRDRKNYGYTF.

The rearrangement joins TRBV6-2 or TRBV6-3 to TRBJ2-7; 10 bases map to TRBD1. The length of the CDR3 is 15 residues. Germline V gene lookup returns CDR1 MNHEY and CDR2 SVGEGT. J lost 3 bases, V lost 5 bases, and 7 bases had no gene match. The CDR3 bases are TGTGCCAGCAGTCCAGGACAGGGGGGTCTCTACGAGCAGTACTTC. Its protein is CASSPGQGGLYEQYF.

The chain has TRBV6-5 and TRBJ1-1; tentatively, D is TRBD1 (5 bases). Germline CDR1 and CDR2: MNHEY and SVGAGI. There are 15 residues in the CDR3. The ends were cut back, 5 bases at V and 7 bases at J, with 20 bases in the middle. CDR3 amino acids: CASSPTPPGVGEAFF. As DNA, the CDR3 is TGTGCCAGCAGTCCAACCCCTCCGGGGGTAGGTGAAGCTTTCTTT.

The chain employs TRBV10-3 and TRBJ2-7; a possible D gene is TRBD1 (6 bases). CDR3 length equals 15 residues. Deletions cut 4 bases from V and 4 bases from J, with 17 bases between. CDR1 is ENHRY, CDR2 SYGVKD, per germline. The CDR3 coding sequence is TGTGCCATCAGTGGAAAACAGGGAACGCTTTACGAGCAGTACTTC. This codes for CAISGKQGTLYEQYF.

The V call is TRBV16, the J call TRBJ1-1; 7 positions match TRBD1. Germline CDR1 KGHSY, CDR2 FQNENV. This CDR3 contains 14 residues. With 4 bases clipped from V and 1 base from J, the junction kept 3 bases outside the gene matches. The CDR3 sequence: CASSLDRPNTEAFF. For the CDR3, the DNA is TGTGCCAGCAGCCTGGACAGGCCGAACACTGAAGCTTTCTTT.

The chain employs TRBV7-2 and TRBJ1-2, with TRBD1 identical over 9 bases. This CDR3 spans 15 amino acids. CDR1 and CDR2 from the germline V gene are SGHTA and FQGNSA. With 5 bases clipped from V and 1 base from J, the junction kept 5 bases outside the gene matches. Here the CDR3 reads CASSPTGGVNYGYTF. The CDR3 nucleotides read TGTGCCAGCAGCCCGACAGGGGGGGTTAACTATGGCTACACCTTC.

This sequence joins TRBV19 and TRBJ1-6; possibly TRBD1 for D (6 bases). The CDR3 covers 15 residues. Deletions cut 6 bases from V and 7 bases from J, with 16 bases between. Germline V gene lookup returns CDR1 LNHDA and CDR2 SQIVND (reference sequence). The CDR3 DNA sequence: TGTGCCAGTAGCAAACAAGGACAGATGAATTCACCCCTCCACTTT. It is translated as CASSKQGQMNSPLHF.

As regards this clone: At the DNA level, this CDR3 is encoded by other sequences in the same sample as well. V is TRBV10-3 and J is TRBJ2-5; no clear D gene. Per the germline V gene, CDR1 is ENHRY and CDR2 is SYGVKD. The CDR3 consists of 11 residues. The V end was cut by 6 bases, the J end by 2 bases, with 4 bases between. CDR3 nucleotides: TGTGCCATCAGGCAGCAAGAGACCCAGTACTTC. The encoded protein is CAIRQQETQYF.

The chain uses TRBV18 and TRBJ2-3; possibly TRBD1 for D (5 bases). CDR1 and CDR2 from the germline V gene are KGHSH and LQKENI. Trimming stripped 7 bases from V and 4 bases from J, with 9 bases between. This CDR3 contains 12 residues. CDR3 protein: CASLSGSDTQYF. The CDR3, as DNA: TGTGCCAGCTTGTCAGGGTCAGATACGCAGTATTTT.

The chain links TRBV4-3 to TRBJ1-2; D is ambiguous. CDR3 length equals 16 residues. The germline V gene encodes CDR1 LGHNA and CDR2 YSLEER. Between the trimmed V and J ends, which lost 0 bases and 4 bases, there was a span of 15 bases. The CDR3 DNA reads TGCGCCAGCAGCCAAGATAGCCGCGGATCGATCTATGGCTACACCTTC. Its translation is CASSQDSRGSIYGYTF.

This clone was seen a handful of times. The chain carries TRBV15 and TRBJ1-1; TRBD1 matches at 7 bases. Germline V gives CDR1 LNHNV, CDR2 YYDKDF (reference sequence). With 5 bases clipped from V and 5 bases from J, the junction kept 8 bases outside the gene matches. The CDR3 sequence is 14 residues long. The CDR3 DNA is TGTGCCACCAGCGCCCCAGACAGGGAAACTGAAGCTTTCTTT. This gives the protein CATSAPDRETEAFF.

The J gene is TRBJ1-1, the V gene TRBV3-1 (or the pseudogene TRBV3-2); D is undetermined. CDR1 is LGHDT and CDR2 is YNNKEL in the germline V gene (reference sequence). CDR3 length: 14 amino acids. V was pared by 3 bases and J by 3 bases, with 11 bases between. The CDR3 sequence is CASSQPGPYTEAFF. The CDR3 DNA reads TGTGCCAGCAGCCAGCCGGGTCCTTACACTGAAGCTTTCTTT.

V is TRBV5-1 and J is TRBJ2-1; 10 bases agree with TRBD2. Germline CDR1 SGHRS, CDR2 YFSETQ. This CDR3 has 16 amino acids. V was clipped by 0 bases and J by 4 bases; unmatched bases: 4. CDR3: CASSLEGLAKYNEQFF. The CDR3 bases are TGCGCCAGCAGCTTGGAGGGACTAGCGAAATACAATGAGCAGTTCTTC.

CDR3 nucleotides: TGTGCCAGCAGCTTAGACGGGCCCCGGGGGGGCCCCTACGAGCAGTACTTC. Translation gives CASSLDGPRGGPYEQYF. The gene calls are TRBV7-2 and TRBJ2-7; TRBD2 matches at 8 bases. This CDR3 has 17 amino acids. CDR1 is SGHTA, CDR2 FQGNSA, per germline. The V and J ends lost 1 base and 2 bases, in that order; junction bases with no gene match: 10.

The J gene is TRBJ2-7, the V gene TRBV29-1, with 10 positions matching TRBD2. This CDR3 contains 17 residues. Germline loops: CDR1 SQVTM, CDR2 ANQGSEA. The V segment lost 6 bases and the J segment 5 bases; nucleotides outside the gene matches: 19. CDR3 DNA: TGCAGCGTCGGCATAGCGGGGGGATCCCCCTTTGAGAACGAGCAGTACTTC. Protein sequence: CSVGIAGGSPFENEQYF.

CDR3 sequence: CASRGVGYGYTF. As DNA, the CDR3 is TGTGCCAGCCGCGGGGTCGGCTATGGCTACACCTTC. The V and J genes are TRBV6-5 and TRBJ1-2; unclear D gene. Germline V gene sequence: CDR1 MNHEY, CDR2 SVGAGI. This CDR3 is 12 amino acids long. Trimming cost V 8 bases and J 4 bases, with 11 bases left between them.

The chain links TRBV7-6 to TRBJ1-2, with TRBD1 as a possible D gene (6 bases). Trimming removed 5 bases at V and 2 bases at J, with 27 bases between. The CDR3 is 19 residues long. Germline loops: CDR1 SGHVS, CDR2 FNYEAQ. The CDR3 region is CASSQFRSRTAGGNYGYTF. CDR3 DNA sequence: TGTGCCAGCAGCCAATTTAGGAGCAGGACAGCCGGAGGAAACTATGGCTACACCTTC.

The chain employs TRBV6-6 and TRBJ1-6; TRBD1 matches 7 bases. The germline gives CDR1 MNHNY, CDR2 SVGAGI (reference sequence). The V and J ends lost 2 bases and 6 bases, in that order; junction bases with no gene match: 4. The CDR3 spans 15 residues. DNA for the CDR3: TGTGCCAGCAGTTACCCGACAGGGCGTAATTCACCCCTCCACTTT. It yields the protein CASSYPTGRNSPLHF.

This chain joins TRBV27 and TRBJ1-5; D is possibly TRBD1 (6 bases). Trimming shortened V by 2 bases and J by 0 bases, and 11 bases separated the two germline ends. Germline CDR1 is MNHEY and CDR2 is SMNVEV (reference sequence). The CDR3 length is 16 residues. The CDR3 DNA sequence: TGTGCCAGCAGTTTACTTCGGACAGATAGCAATCAGCCCCAGCATTTT. Protein sequence: CASSLLRTDSNQPQHF.